These 3 T cell receptor beta chains were sequenced from one sample in a study of cytomegalovirus exposure and HLA in healthy donors. TCRdb's copy holds only in-frame clones and misses some; the assay was immunoSEQ multiplex PCR. The sample yields about 150,000 clones, 70% to 90% seen once. Sequencing was carried out using PBMCs. The receptors were gathered from a young woman in good health and CMV-seropositive.

This clone was counted a single time. The V gene is TRBV11-3, the J gene TRBJ2-7; D ambiguous. The CDR3 has 13 amino acids. Trimming cost V 4 bases and J 4 bases, with 11 bases left between them. Germline CDR1 reads SGHNT; CDR2 reads YENEEA. The CDR3 protein is CASSSQPRYEQYF. DNA of the CDR3: TGTGCCAGCAGCTCACAGCCAAGGTACGAGCAGTACTTC.

This clone was seen once. Here the CDR3 DNA reads TGTGCCAGCACAGGGTTCAGCACAGATACGCAGTATTTT. This sequence encodes CASTGFSTDTQYF. The J gene is TRBJ2-3, the V gene TRBV2; weak D call: TRBD1 (5 bases). V lost 7 bases and J lost 0, with 8 bases in between. Germline assignment: CDR1 SNHLY and CDR2 FYNNEI. The CDR3 is made up of 13 amino acids.

The chain has TRBV7-2 and TRBJ2-7, with D maybe TRBD2 (5 bases). V lost 5 bases and J lost 3, with 11 bases in between. Germline V gene lookup returns CDR1 SGHTA and CDR2 FQGNSA. The CDR3 sequence is 13 residues long. CDR3 region: CASSPTTSYEQYF. As DNA, the CDR3 is TGTGCCAGCAGCCCCACTACTAGCTACGAGCAGTACTTC. The whole variable domain, remainder taken from reference TRBV7-2 and TRBJ2-7, is GAGVSQSPSNKVTEKGKDVELRCDPISGHTALYWYRQSLGQGLEFLIYFQGNSAPDKSGLPSDRFSAERTGGSVSTLTIQRTQQEDSAVYLCASSPTTSYEQYFGPGTRLTVT.